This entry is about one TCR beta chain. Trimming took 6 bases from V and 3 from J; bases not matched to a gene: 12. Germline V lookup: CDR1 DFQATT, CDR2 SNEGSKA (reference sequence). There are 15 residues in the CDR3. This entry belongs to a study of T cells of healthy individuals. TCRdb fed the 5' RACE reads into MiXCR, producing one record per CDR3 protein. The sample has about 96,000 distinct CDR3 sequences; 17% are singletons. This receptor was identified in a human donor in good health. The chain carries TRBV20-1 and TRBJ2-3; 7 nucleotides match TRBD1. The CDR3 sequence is CSAAEGQGVTDTQYF. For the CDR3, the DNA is TGCAGTGCCGCCGAGGGGCAGGGGGTAACAGATACGCAGTATTTT.